Listed below are T cell receptor beta chains from one sample, sequenced in a study of shared clonotypes between healthy human individuals. Some clones are missing from TCRdb's copy, which holds only in-frame ones; the method was immunoSEQ multiplex PCR. The repertoire includes some 1,400,000 clones, more than 95% of them detected once, and over 1% sits in the top ten. The sequenced sample consisted of naive CD4+ T cells sorted from blood. The receptor source for this set is a man aged 25-40 years in good health. CDR3s include the opening cysteine and the closing phenylalanine or tryptophan. Fields, in order: V gene, J gene, D gene, clone size, CDR3 DNA, CDR3 protein. D genes are given only for firm matches. Expanded clones get a size class; other rows say once, few or many, or leave the size out.

>TRBV28|TRBJ2-1|TRBD1|few
TGTGCCAGCAGTTCCCCTGGACAGGGGGCCTATGAGCAGTTCTTC
CASSSPGQGAYEQFF
>TRBV5-1|TRBJ2-7|TRBD1|-
TGCGCCAGCAGCTTGACGACAGGGGATTCGGGTGAGCAGTACTTC
CASSLTTGDSGEQYF
>TRBV5-4|TRBJ2-7|TRBD1|-
TGTGCCAGCAGCCAAGACAGGGTCAAGAGCTACGAGCAGTACTTC
CASSQDRVKSYEQYF
>TRBV5-6|TRBJ2-7|TRBD1|-
TGTGCCAGCAGCGCAAGTCCGACAGGGTTCCACGAGCAGTACTTC
CASSASPTGFHEQYF
>TRBV7-6|TRBJ1-5|-|-
TGTGCCAGCAGCCCCGACAAGGGCCCCCAGCATTTT
CASSPDKGPQHF
>TRBV7-2|TRBJ2-3|TRBD1|-
TGTGCCAGCTGGGGACAGACCGGGGATACGCAGTATTTT
CASWGQTGDTQYF
>TRBV7-2|TRBJ2-7|TRBD2|-
TGTGCCAGCAGCTTGGATGTGGGAGGGCTCCCAACCTACGAGCAGTACTTC
CASSLDVGGLPTYEQYF
>TRBV19|TRBJ2-7|TRBD1|-
TGTGCCAGTAGCCATCGGGACAGGGGGAATCGCTACGAGCAGTACTTC
CASSHRDRGNRYEQYF
>TRBV28|TRBJ1-1|-|-
TGTGCCAGCAGTTTTAGTGACGTGACTACTGAAGCTTTCTTT
CASSFSDVTTEAFF
>TRBV5-1|TRBJ1-1|-|once
TGCGCCAGCAGCTTGGGGTCCATGAACACTGAAGCTTTCTTT
CASSLGSMNTEAFF
>TRBV9|TRBJ2-2|-|-
TGTGCCAGCAGCGTAGCGTTTACCGGGGAGCTGTTTTTT
CASSVAFTGELFF
>TRBV9|TRBJ1-5|-|-
TGTGCCAGCAGCGTAGGAGGGGTGCAGCCCCAGCATTTT
CASSVGGVQPQHF
>TRBV28|TRBJ2-5|TRBD1|-
TGTGCCAGCAGACCCGGACAGGCCCCCGGGACCCAGTACTTC
CASRPGQAPGTQYF
>TRBV6-5|TRBJ1-2|-|-
TGTGCCAGCAGTTACTCGTTAAGTTCCTATGGCTACACCTTC
CASSYSLSSYGYTF
>TRBV29-1|TRBJ2-7|TRBD1|-
TGCAGCGTTGGGCCACAGGGGTACGAGCAGTACTTC
CSVGPQGYEQYF
>TRBV7-9|TRBJ2-3|-|-
TGTGCCAGCAGTCAGATCGGACAGACGCAGTATTTT
CASSQIGQTQYF